This TCR beta chain was captured by sequencing in a study of blood T cell repertoires in COVID-19. Study-level background: Samples representing acute and convalescent COVID-19 were sourced from the United States, Italy and Spain. T cells, B-cell-depleted T cells, or PBMCs supplied cDNA or gDNA.

V was cut by 4 bases and J by 6 bases, with 9 bases left in between. Germline V gene data show CDR1 as SNHLY and CDR2 as FYNNEI. The CDR3 has 13 residues. Study processing details: Reference gene primer amplification yielded estimated nucleated cell counts. Some clones are missing from TCRdb's copy, which holds only in-frame ones; the method was immunoSEQ multiplex PCR. V, J and clone size are those of that table, while D and trimming were read from the DNA. In the table there are 250,000 to 300,000 clones, roughly 85% of which are singletons. The sample holds a few counts of this clone. The sequenced sample consisted of peripheral blood. The sequence came from a woman in her 70s with acute or convalescent COVID-19. The chain has TRBV2 and TRBJ2-2, with TRBD2 as a possible D gene (6 bases). The CDR3 DNA is TGTGCCAGCAGTGCGGAGGGGCCCGGGGAGCTGTTTTTT. Amino acids: CASSAEGPGELFF.